This T cell receptor beta chain was recorded in a study of blood T cell repertoires in COVID-19. Study as a whole: The analysed material was cDNA or gDNA that came from T cells, B-cell-depleted T cells, or PBMCs.

This CDR3 has 13 amino acids. Deletions cut 4 bases from V and 5 bases from J, with 8 bases between. Looked up from germline, CDR1 is SEHNR and CDR2 is FQNEAQ (reference sequence). Source study methods: Amplified reference gene primers provided the basis for estimating nucleated cell counts. TCRdb's table, derived via immunoSEQ multiplex PCR, lists solely in-frame clones and lacks some. V, J and clone size derive from that table, while D and trimming were established from the DNA sequence. Of about 490,000 clones detected, 75% to 90% appear once; the ten largest clones hold about 3.2%. The J gene is TRBJ2-2, the V gene TRBV7-9; D gene uncertain. The sequence was collected from a human donor in a cohort sampled during active COVID-19. Material: peripheral blood. This CDR3 reads CASSSLRTGELFF. The CDR3 DNA sequence: TGTGCCAGCAGCTCCCTTCGGACCGGGGAGCTGTTTTTT.